The clone carrying this TCR beta chain showed up just once. Its antigen is not identified. This sample stems from a study of T cell responses to AZD1222 COVID-19 vaccine. Clones were sequenced by immunoSEQ multiplex PCR, and TCRdb holds only the in-frame ones, with some missing. Here the sample spans over 85,000 clones, approximately 86% being singletons. The CDR3 is 13 amino acids. General study results and limits: Rises in breadth and depth of Spike-specific TCRs came after two AZD1222 doses. The sample set comprised mostly white British donors with more females, and clonal diversity was possibly underestimated.

The chain links TRBV21-1 to TRBJ1-1; the table names TRBD1, a call not compared with the DNA. TRBV21-1 is a recognized pseudogene. This TCR came from an adult in good health. Sequences were derived from peripheral blood, sampled on day 0 of AZD1222 vaccination. The CDR3 nucleotides are TGTGCCAGCAGAGGCAGGGTGAACACTGAAGCTTTCTTT. Its translation: CASRGRVNTEAFF.